The next 20 T cell receptor beta chains were all read from a single sample in a study of shared T cell receptors in the human thymus. Profiled with immunoSEQ multiplex PCR; TCRdb holds only in-frame clones, not every one. Here the sample spans about 660,000 clones, approximately 87% being singletons. These data are also associated with another study on human thymus T cells.

Sequenced input: thymocytes. Receptor source: a boy younger than two with a congenital heart defect.

The gene calls are TRBV28 and TRBJ1-1, with TRBD1 matching over 8 bases. The CDR3 covers 15 residues. The germline V gene encodes CDR1 MDHEN and CDR2 SYDVKM. V shed 3 bases, J shed 5 bases, and the junction held 8 bases outside the gene matches. DNA of the CDR3: TGTGCCAGCAGTTTCCACAGGGGGGTTTTAACTGAAGCTTTCTTT. As protein: CASSFHRGVLTEAFF.

The CDR3 DNA reads as TGTGCCAGCAGCGGACAGAATAATTCACCCCTCCACTTT. It is translated as CASSGQNNSPLHF. This chain connects TRBV27 to TRBJ1-6; D may be TRBD1 (6 bases). Germline V CDR1 and CDR2: MNHEY, SMNVEV (reference sequence). V lost 6 bases and J 5 bases, leaving 8 bases between the germline ends. The CDR3 totals 13 residues.

The V gene is TRBV5-5, the J gene TRBJ2-1, with 10 bases lining up with TRBD2. The junction had 11 bases not matched to a gene; V was cut back by 3 bases and J by 5 bases. Germline CDR1 SGHKS, CDR2 YYEKEE (reference sequence). This CDR3 is 17 amino acids long. Written as DNA, the CDR3 is TGTGCCAGCAGCTCGCACTCCGGGACTAGCGAGAACAATGAGCAGTTCTTC. This encodes CASSSHSGTSENNEQFF. The variable domain in full, completed from reference TRBV5-5 and TRBJ2-1, reads DAGVTQSPTHLIKTRGQQVTLRCSPISGHKSVSWYQQVLGQGPQFIFQYYEKEERGRGNFPDRFSARQFPNYSSELNVNALLLGDSALYLCASSSHSGTSENNEQFFGPGTRLTVL.

The chain has TRBV29-1 and TRBJ1-1, with 9 positions matching TRBD1. The CDR3 spans 12 residues. Germline CDR1 SQVTM, CDR2 ANQGSEA. Trimming took 4 bases from V and 6 from J; bases not matched to a gene: 3. CDR3 protein: CSVGTGAPEAFF. The CDR3, as DNA: TGCAGCGTTGGGACAGGGGCCCCTGAAGCTTTCTTT.

The V call is TRBV10-1, the J call TRBJ2-1, with D perhaps TRBD1 (7 bases). The CDR3 has 16 residues. V was clipped by 4 bases and J by 1 base, with 14 bases between them. Germline lookup yields CDR1 WNHNN and CDR2 SYGVQD (reference sequence). This CDR3 reads CASSVSRDSSYNEQFF. The CDR3 DNA reads as TGCGCCAGCAGTGTTTCGCGGGACAGTTCCTACAATGAGCAGTTCTTC.

This rearrangement joins TRBV28 to TRBJ2-7; 8 positions agree with TRBD2. Germline-derived CDR1 and CDR2 are MDHEN and SYDVKM. V dropped 4 bases and J dropped 5; count of bases not matched to a gene: 16. This CDR3 contains 17 residues. CDR3 protein: CASSSGAGLAPPNEQYF. DNA for the CDR3: TGTGCCAGCAGTTCCGGAGCCGGACTAGCTCCTCCCAACGAGCAGTACTTC.

The CDR3 sequence: CASSQTSSGEQYF. Here the CDR3 DNA reads TGTGCCAGCAGCCAGACTAGTAGCGGCGAGCAGTACTTC. The V and J genes are TRBV7-3 and TRBJ2-7; D might be TRBD2 (6 bases). Trimming took off 5 bases at V and 6 bases at J, with 14 bases between the two ends. The CDR3 is 13 amino acids. CDR1 and CDR2 (germline): SGHTA, FQGTGA. The variable domain in full, completed from reference TRBV7-3 and TRBJ2-7, reads GAGVSQTPSNKVTEKGKYVELRCDPISGHTALYWYRQSLGQGPEFLIYFQGTGAADDSGLPNDRFFAVRPEGSVSTLKIQRTERGDSAVYLCASSQTSSGEQYFGPGTRLTVT.

V is TRBV5-6 and J is TRBJ1-1; D unresolved. The CDR3 loop spans 15 amino acids. V dropped 2 bases and J dropped 0 bases, with 11 bases sitting between them. Germline V gives CDR1 SGHDT, CDR2 YYEEEE. CDR3 bases: TGTGCCAGCAGCTTCGGGGTGGAGCTGAACACTGAAGCTTTCTTT. It translates to CASSFGVELNTEAFF.

As regards this clone: Different DNA sequences within this sample yield the same CDR3. The J gene is TRBJ1-5, the V gene TRBV2; 9 bases align to TRBD1. Germline lookup yields CDR1 SNHLY and CDR2 FYNNEI. V lost 6 bases, J lost 4 bases, and 1 base stayed unmatched. The CDR3 spans 13 residues. Written as DNA, the CDR3 is TGTGCCAGCAGGGGGACAGGGAATCAGCCCCAGCATTTT. Translating it yields CASRGTGNQPQHF.

The chain carries TRBV2 and TRBJ2-5; the match to TRBD2 covers 9 bases. V lost 5 bases, J lost 2 bases, and 21 bases stayed unmatched. There are 20 residues in the CDR3. Germline values: CDR1 SNHLY, CDR2 FYNNEI. The CDR3 spells CASSHRGLGGGVFRQETQYF. The CDR3, as DNA: TGTGCCAGCAGTCATAGGGGTTTGGGCGGGGGGGTGTTCAGGCAAGAGACCCAGTACTTC.

The chain recombines TRBV19 with TRBJ2-5; D might be TRBD2 (6 bases). This CDR3 region has 17 residues. Trimming shortened V by 0 bases and J by 2 bases, and 16 bases separated the two germline ends. CDR1 is LNHDA, CDR2 SQIVND, per germline (reference sequence). In nucleotides, the CDR3 is TGTGCCAGTAGTATAGAAAGGTCGGGGACTGGGCAAGAGACCCAGTACTTC. The encoded protein is CASSIERSGTGQETQYF.

The V call is TRBV19, the J call TRBJ1-3; 10 nucleotides agree with TRBD1. The germline V gene encodes CDR1 LNHDA and CDR2 SQIVND (reference sequence). V shed 3 bases and J 4 bases; nucleotides not matched to a gene: 3. This CDR3 is 15 amino acids long. The CDR3 loop reads CASSMGQGSGNTIYF. CDR3 bases: TGTGCCAGTAGTATGGGACAGGGGTCGGGAAACACCATATATTTT.

The chain joins TRBV14 to TRBJ2-7; D is ambiguous. V lost 0 bases and J lost 7, with 7 bases in between. The CDR3 spans 12 residues. Germline CDR1 and CDR2: SGHDN and FVKESK. The CDR3 DNA reads as TGTGCCAGCAGCCAAGACCCCGGGGAGCAGTACTTC. It translates to CASSQDPGEQYF.

The CDR3: CASSLYKTSGSSNEQFF. The CDR3 DNA sequence: TGTGCCAGCAGCTTGTACAAGACTAGCGGGAGTAGCAATGAGCAGTTCTTC. J is TRBJ2-1 and V is TRBV5-6, with TRBD2 matching 12 bases. Germline CDR1 reads SGHDT; CDR2 reads YYEEEE. Unmatched junction bases numbered 8, after V lost 1 base and J lost 6 bases. There are 17 residues in the CDR3. Full variable domain (remainder filled in from reference TRBV5-6 and TRBJ2-1): DAGVTQSPTHLIKTRGQQVTLRCSPKSGHDTVSWYQQALGQGPQFIFQYYEEEERQRGNFPDRFSGHQFPNYSSELNVNALLLGDSALYLCASSLYKTSGSSNEQFFGPGTRLTVL.

The rearrangement uses TRBV5-6 and TRBJ2-7; D possibly corresponds to TRBD1 (5 bases). CDR1 SGHDT and CDR2 YYEEEE come from the germline V gene. Deletions cut 4 bases from V and 3 bases from J, with 11 bases between. This CDR3 spans 13 amino acids. This CDR3 is CASSVTELYEQYF. The CDR3 nucleotides are TGTGCCAGCAGCGTGACAGAACTCTACGAGCAGTACTTC.

The chain has TRBV5-5 and TRBJ2-7; D is ambiguous. Per the germline V gene, CDR1 is SGHKS and CDR2 is YYEKEE (reference sequence). The CDR3 consists of 15 residues. With 0 bases removed from V and 4 bases from J, the gap between germline ends came to 14 bases. The CDR3 sequence: CASSLGTDTLYEQYF. The CDR3 nucleotides are TGTGCCAGCAGCTTGGGTACAGATACCCTTTACGAGCAGTACTTC.

V and J are TRBV15 and TRBJ2-1, with 9 bases matching TRBD2. The junction had 5 bases not matched to a gene; V was cut back by 1 base and J by 7 bases. The CDR3 consists of 15 residues. Germline V CDR1 and CDR2: LNHNV, YYDKDF (reference sequence). The CDR3 is CATSRGGGAGNEQFF. The CDR3 coding sequence is TGTGCCACCAGCAGAGGCGGGGGGGCGGGTAATGAGCAGTTCTTC.

The sample holds a few counts of this clone. The rearrangement uses TRBV4-3 and TRBJ2-1, with a tentative D call TRBD2 (6 bases). V was clipped by 3 bases and J by 8 bases, with 17 bases between them. The CDR3 is made up of 15 amino acids. The germline V gene has CDR1 LGHNA and CDR2 YSLEER. The CDR3 sequence is CASSHVPLAADEQFF. DNA for the CDR3: TGCGCCAGCAGCCACGTCCCACTAGCCGCGGATGAGCAGTTCTTC.

V usage is TRBV29-1 and J usage is TRBJ1-2; no firm D call. The V end lost 2 bases, the J end lost 8 bases, and 15 bases lay between the germline ends. Germline V gene sequence: CDR1 SQVTM, CDR2 ANQGSEA. The CDR3 has 13 residues. The CDR3 loop is CSVENRGLGGYTF. CDR3 nucleotide sequence: TGCAGCGTTGAAAATAGAGGGTTAGGGGGCTACACCTTC.

The rearrangement uses TRBV2 and TRBJ1-1; the D is unclear. CDR3 length: 19 amino acids. V lost 3 bases and J lost 0, with 23 bases in between. CDR1 and CDR2 from the germline V gene are SNHLY and FYNNEI. Here the CDR3 reads CASSEVEVGSLFVNTEAFF. The CDR3 DNA sequence: TGTGCCAGCAGTGAGGTGGAGGTTGGCAGCTTGTTTGTGAACACTGAAGCTTTCTTT.